This TCR beta chain was documented in a study of blood T cell repertoires in COVID-19. Some clones are missing from TCRdb's copy, which holds only in-frame ones; the method was immunoSEQ multiplex PCR. The sample holds about 69,000 clones; around nine tenths are singletons and the top ten take about 5.1%. The source of this sequence is a woman between 18 and 29 years old with acute or convalescent COVID-19. Sequencing was performed on peripheral blood.

The CDR3 protein is CSVEFPEEYGYTF. CDR3 nucleotide sequence: TGCAGCGTTGAGTTCCCCGAGGAGTATGGCTACACCTTC. V usage is TRBV29-1 and J usage is TRBJ1-2; D is unclear. V lost 3 bases and J 5 bases, leaving 13 bases between the germline ends. The germline gives CDR1 SQVTM, CDR2 ANQGSEA. The CDR3 has 13 amino acids.